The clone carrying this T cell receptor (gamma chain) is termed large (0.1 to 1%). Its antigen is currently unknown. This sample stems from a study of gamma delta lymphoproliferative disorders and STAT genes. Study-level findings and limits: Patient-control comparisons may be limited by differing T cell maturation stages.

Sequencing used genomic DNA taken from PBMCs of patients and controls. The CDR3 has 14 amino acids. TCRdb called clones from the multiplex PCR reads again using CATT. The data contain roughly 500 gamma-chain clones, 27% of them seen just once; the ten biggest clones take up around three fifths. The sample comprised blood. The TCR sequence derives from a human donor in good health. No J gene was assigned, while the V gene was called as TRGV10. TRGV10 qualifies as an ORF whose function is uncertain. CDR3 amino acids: CAAWDYFPRGGILF. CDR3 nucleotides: TGTGCTGCGTGGGATTATTTCCCGAGGGGGGGTATTCTCTTT.